The 29 T cell receptor beta chains below come from one sample, sequenced in a study of CD8 T cells in ankylosing spondylitis. TCRdb passed the 5' RACE reads through MiXCR, listing each CDR3 protein once. The table records about 250,000 distinct CDR3 sequences, more than 9% of them present only once. The sequenced material came from blood, either unsorted or a sorted T cell fraction (not recorded which). All receptors come from a male donor with ankylosing spondylitis or in good health (not recorded which).

There are many counts of this clonotype. The rearrangement joins TRBV12-3 or TRBV12-4 to TRBJ2-1; TRBD2 is a possible D gene (5 bases). The CDR3 consists of 13 residues. V shed 11 bases and J shed 1 base, with 12 bases lying between them. The DNA for the CDR3 is TGTGCCTCGAGGGTTGGGTCCTACAATGAGCAGTTCTTC. Protein sequence: CASRVGSYNEQFF.

This clonotype was seen many times. The junction does not match germline at one end; this may be a read error. The chain employs TRBV12-3 or TRBV12-4 and TRBJ1-1; D is undetermined. The CDR3 consists of 14 residues. CDR3 bases: TGTGCCAGCAGCTTAGCGGAGACTAACACTGAAGCTTTCTTT. Translating gives CASSLAETNTEAFF.

Many counts were recorded for this clonotype. The chain recombines TRBV4-1 with TRBJ1-2, with D perhaps matching TRBD1 (5 bases). The CDR3 runs 16 residues. Germline V gives CDR1 MGHRA, CDR2 YSYEKL. The V end was cut by 0 bases, the J end by 3 bases, with 14 bases between. CDR3 sequence (DNA): TGCGCCAGCAGCCAAGATCCGGGGCTACGGTACTATGGCTACACCTTC. This codes for CASSQDPGLRYYGYTF.

In this sample, this clonotype turned up many times. The chain has TRBV9 and TRBJ2-1; no firm D call. The germline CDR1 and CDR2 sequences are SGDLS and YYNGEE. Trimming pared 0 bases from V and 2 bases from J, leaving 12 bases between. The CDR3 spans 16 residues. The CDR3 sequence: CASSVGAVNPYNEQFF. CDR3 in DNA: TGTGCCAGCAGCGTAGGTGCAGTTAACCCCTACAATGAGCAGTTCTTC.

This clonotype was recorded at least ten times. V and J are TRBV12-5 and TRBJ2-1; 8 bases map to TRBD2. In germline, CDR1 is LGHNT, CDR2 FRNRAP. This CDR3 comprises 12 residues. With 5 bases clipped from V and 15 bases from J, the junction kept 9 bases outside the gene matches. CDR3 loop: CASGASGPQLFF. For the CDR3, the DNA is TGTGCTAGTGGTGCTAGCGGGCCTCAGCTGTTCTTC.

A few counts support this clonotype. The chain joins TRBV7-2 to TRBJ2-3; 8 positions match TRBD2. CDR3 size: 15 residues. From germline, CDR1 is SGHTA and CDR2 FQGNSA. The junction had 4 bases not matched to a gene; V was cut back by 1 base and J by 4 bases. For the CDR3, the DNA is TGTGCCAGCAGCTTAGGGGGGACTAGATCAGATACGCAGTATTTT. It yields the protein CASSLGGTRSDTQYF.

This clonotype was detected many times. The genes are TRBV9 and TRBJ2-3; TRBD1 aligns across 8 bases. Germline-derived CDR1 and CDR2 are SGDLS and YYNGEE. With 2 bases clipped from V and 9 bases from J, the junction kept 8 bases outside the gene matches. The CDR3 has 14 residues. For the CDR3, the DNA is TGTGCCAGCAGCGTTCAGACAGGGGATAGGACGCAGTATTTT. Translating it yields CASSVQTGDRTQYF.

This clonotype was counted ten times or more. The genes are TRBV11-2 and TRBJ1-3; D is uncertain. V lost 3 bases and J 0 bases, leaving 6 bases between the germline ends. Per germline, CDR1 SGHAT and CDR2 FQNNGV. The CDR3 sequence is 14 residues long. CDR3 coding DNA: TGTGCCAGCAGCTTTTCTCTCTCTGGAAACACCATATATTTT. Protein sequence: CASSFSLSGNTIYF.

This clonotype has ten or more counts. Its ends do not fully match the called genes, so a read error is possible. J is TRBJ2-5 and V is TRBV20-1; the match to TRBD1 covers 9 bases. The CDR3 runs 15 residues. Germline CDR1 reads DFQATT; CDR2 reads SNEGSKA (reference sequence). The CDR3 bases are TGCAGTGCTCGAGAGAGGGGACAGGGAAGAAGGTCCCAGTACTTC. Protein: CSARERGQGRRSQYF.

This chain joins TRBV15 and TRBJ2-1; D gene ambiguous. Germline V gives CDR1 LNHNV, CDR2 YYDKDF (reference sequence). CDR3 size: 13 residues. The V gene lost 0 bases and the J gene lost 7 bases, with 7 bases spanning the gap. The CDR3 reads CATSRDGWNEQFF. CDR3 bases: TGTGCCACCAGCAGAGATGGGTGGAATGAGCAGTTCTTC.

This clonotype was detected ten times or more. This chain connects TRBV5-6 to TRBJ2-1; D call uncertain. The V gene lost 0 bases and the J gene lost 8 bases, with 3 bases spanning the gap. Germline V lookup: CDR1 SGHDT, CDR2 YYEEEE. The CDR3 contains 11 residues. The chain's CDR3 is CASSLGHEQFF. DNA for the CDR3: TGTGCCAGCAGCTTGGGCCATGAGCAGTTCTTC.

This clonotype was recorded many times. The V gene is TRBV5-1, the J gene TRBJ1-2, with a tentative D call TRBD1 (5 bases). Trimming stripped 2 bases from V and 6 bases from J, with 14 bases between. The CDR3 is 14 amino acids. Germline assignment: CDR1 SGHRS and CDR2 YFSETQ. Here the CDR3 reads CASSLDSPVDGYTF. The CDR3 DNA reads as TGCGCCAGCAGCTTAGACAGTCCCGTAGATGGCTACACCTTC.

This clonotype was counted ten times or more. The chain is built from TRBV5-1 and TRBJ2-1; 10 nucleotides align to TRBD2. In germline, CDR1 is SGHRS, CDR2 YFSETQ. This CDR3 has 16 amino acids. Trimming at V came to 4 bases and at J to 4 bases, leaving 8 bases not matched to a gene. The CDR3 DNA sequence: TGCGCCAGCAGCCAGGGAACTAGCGGGAAATACAATGAGCAGTTCTTC. This encodes CASSQGTSGKYNEQFF.

In its sample, this clonotype was seen a few times. This chain connects TRBV20-1 to TRBJ1-1; 7 bases fit TRBD1. Germline loops: CDR1 DFQATT, CDR2 SNEGSKA (reference sequence). The CDR3 loop spans 15 amino acids. With 5 bases clipped from V and 6 bases from J, the junction kept 15 bases outside the gene matches. The CDR3 is CSAPRAETGLSEAFF. CDR3 coding DNA: TGCAGTGCTCCTCGAGCGGAGACAGGGCTTTCTGAAGCTTTCTTT.

The chain links TRBV15 to TRBJ2-3; possibly TRBD2 for D (6 bases). Looked up from germline, CDR1 is LNHNV and CDR2 is YYDKDF (reference sequence). V dropped 0 bases and J dropped 4 bases, with 8 bases sitting between them. The CDR3 is made up of 14 amino acids. CDR3 residues: CATSRDLASDTQYF. The CDR3 coding sequence is TGTGCCACCAGCAGAGACCTAGCGTCAGATACGCAGTATTTT. The variable domain in full, completed from reference TRBV15 and TRBJ2-3, reads DAMVIQNPRYQVTQFGKPVTLSCSQTLNHNVMYWYQQKSSQAPKLLFHYYDKDFNNEADTPDNFQSRRPNTSFCFLDIRSPGLGDTAMYLCATSRDLASDTQYFGPGTRLTVL.

This clonotype was found many times. This chain links TRBV10-3 with TRBJ2-1; 10 nucleotides agree with TRBD1. J lost 7 bases, V lost 5 bases, and 17 bases had no gene match. This CDR3 contains 18 residues. The germline V gene has CDR1 ENHRY and CDR2 SYGVKD. This CDR3 reads CAISPRTGGESPRNEQFF. The CDR3 DNA reads as TGTGCCATCAGTCCGCGGACAGGGGGGGAGAGCCCGAGGAATGAGCAGTTCTTC.

This clonotype was counted a few times. The CDR3 bases are TGTGCCAGCAGCGTAGCTACAGGTATAGTGAATGAGCAGTTCTTC. This encodes CASSVATGIVNEQFF. The V gene is TRBV9, the J gene TRBJ2-1; tentatively, D is TRBD1 (5 bases). Per germline, CDR1 SGDLS and CDR2 YYNGEE. There are 15 residues in the CDR3. Trimming removed 0 bases from V and 7 bases from J, with 14 bases in between.

This clonotype was detected ten times or more. This sequence joins TRBV11-2 and TRBJ2-3, with D perhaps given as TRBD1 or TRBD2 (5 bases each). V gave up 1 base and J gave up 1 base, with 12 bases separating them. The CDR3 is 16 amino acids. Germline CDR1 SGHAT, CDR2 FQNNGV. The CDR3 loop reads CASSLAPRGGTDTQYF. The CDR3 nucleotides read TGTGCCAGCAGCTTAGCTCCGAGGGGAGGCACAGATACGCAGTATTTT.

This clonotype has ten or more counts. This chain uses TRBV12-3 or TRBV12-4 with TRBJ2-3; 9 nucleotides agree with TRBD1. The CDR3 is 15 amino acids. V shed 6 bases and J 6 bases; nucleotides not matched to a gene: 10. DNA of the CDR3: TGTGCCAGCAGCTCCCCGGGACAGGGAATGGATACGCAGTATTTT. It yields the protein CASSSPGQGMDTQYF.

On this clonotype: A much more abundant neighbour one base away suggests this may be a read error. This chain uses TRBV18 with TRBJ1-1; D might be TRBD1 (5 bases). The CDR3 sequence is 14 residues long. Germline CDR1 and CDR2: KGHSH and LQKENI. The CDR3 coding sequence is TGTACCAGCTCACCAGGGTTCGGGAACACTGAAGCTTTCTTT. This gives the protein CTSSPGFGNTEAFF.

In its sample, this clonotype was seen many times. The chain combines TRBV6-1 with TRBJ1-5; D gene unclear. CDR1 is MNHNS, CDR2 SASEGT, per germline. Trimming left V 1 base short and J 0 bases short, with 10 bases between. This CDR3 comprises 16 residues. The CDR3 is CASSEVAGFSNQPQHF. The CDR3 bases are TGTGCCAGCAGTGAAGTTGCAGGATTTAGCAATCAGCCCCAGCATTTT.

This clonotype has ten or more counts. The CDR3 DNA sequence: TGTGCCAGCAGTTACCCGGTGGGACAGTCCTACGAGCAGTACTTC. The encoded protein is CASSYPVGQSYEQYF. This rearrangement joins TRBV6-5 to TRBJ2-7; TRBD1 matches 7 bases. Germline V gene sequence: CDR1 MNHEY, CDR2 SVGAGI. The CDR3 is 15 amino acids. V dropped 2 bases and J dropped 1; count of bases not matched to a gene: 5.

This clonotype occurred many times. The chain recombines TRBV5-1 with TRBJ1-1; unclear D gene. The CDR3 length is 12 residues. V lost 7 bases, J lost 0 bases, and 7 bases lay in between. CDR1 is SGHRS, CDR2 YFSETQ, per germline. CDR3 sequence: CASWNMNTEAFF. The CDR3 nucleotides read TGCGCCAGCTGGAACATGAACACTGAAGCTTTCTTT. Variable domain in full (rest from reference TRBV5-1 and TRBJ1-1): KAGVTQTPRYLIKTRGQQVTLSCSPISGHRSVSWYQQTPGQGLQFLFEYFSETQRNKGNFPGRFSGRQFSNSRSEMNVSTLELGDSALYLCASWNMNTEAFFGQGTRLTVV.

The table lists this clonotype with a few counts. This sequence joins TRBV7-9 and TRBJ1-2; D is unresolved. The CDR3 extends over 13 amino acids. The germline V gene encodes CDR1 SEHNR and CDR2 FQNEAQ (reference sequence). Trimming took off 3 bases at V and 4 bases at J, with 9 bases between the two ends. The CDR3 protein is CASSFPGRYGYTF. CDR3 DNA: TGTGCCAGCAGCTTCCCGGGTCGCTATGGCTACACCTTC.

This clonotype was seen a few times. The chain is built from TRBV9 and TRBJ2-2, with 9 bases aligning to TRBD1. Per the germline V gene, CDR1 is SGDLS and CDR2 is YYNGEE. This CDR3 contains 15 residues. V dropped 3 bases and J dropped 4; count of bases not matched to a gene: 4. The CDR3 protein is CASSGTGGLTGELFF. CDR3 nucleotide sequence: TGTGCCAGCAGCGGAACAGGGGGCCTCACCGGGGAGCTGTTTTTT.

J is TRBJ2-5 and V is TRBV5-1; possible D gene TRBD1, 6 bases. The CDR3 has 17 amino acids. Germline CDR1 is SGHRS and CDR2 is YFSETQ. Trimming pared 1 base from V and 0 bases from J, leaving 16 bases between. The CDR3 nucleotides are TGCGCCAGCAGCTTGTCTACTGGACAGTGGCACCAAGAGACCCAGTACTTC. It encodes CASSLSTGQWHQETQYF.

This clonotype was seen just once. The V call is TRBV4-1, the J call TRBJ1-1, with D maybe TRBD1 (6 bases). The V gene lost 3 bases and the J gene lost 1 base, with 12 bases spanning the gap. Looked up from germline, CDR1 is MGHRA and CDR2 is YSYEKL. The CDR3 length is 15 residues. CDR3 protein: CASSQVIGGNTEAFF. In DNA, the CDR3 is TGCGCCAGCAGCCAGGTAATAGGGGGGAACACTGAAGCTTTCTTT.

The rearrangement uses TRBV19 and TRBJ2-5; perhaps TRBD1 as D (6 bases). From germline, CDR1 is LNHDA and CDR2 SQIVND (reference sequence). Trimming stripped 4 bases from V and 2 bases from J, with 8 bases between. CDR3 length: 13 amino acids. CDR3 sequence (DNA): TGTGCCAGTAGTAGAACAGGGCAAGAGACCCAGTACTTC. Translation gives CASSRTGQETQYF.

The sample holds many counts of this clonotype. The V call is TRBV20-1, the J call TRBJ2-5; 7 nucleotides line up with TRBD2. The CDR3 spans 18 residues. With V trimmed by 0 bases and J by 2 bases, 15 bases remained unmatched. CDR1 and CDR2 from the germline V gene are DFQATT and SNEGSKA (reference sequence). The CDR3 reads CSARDLALAAPSQETQYF. In nucleotides, the CDR3 is TGCAGTGCTAGAGATTTGGCGCTAGCGGCCCCCAGTCAAGAGACCCAGTACTTC.